Each of the 10 T cell receptor beta chains below was sequenced from the same sample in a study of T cell changes during pregnancy in multiple sclerosis. The table came from immunoSEQ multiplex PCR; TCRdb's copy has only in-frame clones and leaves some out. The sample records 24,000 or so clones, approximately 89% being singletons. This sample comprised CD8+ T cells from peripheral blood mononuclear cells, obtained in the first trimester of pregnancy. These receptors originate from a female donor in good health, enrolled as a control in a pregnancy study.

V is TRBV27 and J is TRBJ2-2; TRBD1 aligns across 9 bases. CDR3 length: 18 amino acids. Losses at the gene ends were 5 bases for V and 3 bases for J; bases not matched to a gene: 13. CDR1 is MNHEY and CDR2 is SMNVEV in the germline V gene (reference sequence). CDR3 residues: CASSPTVTGGGDTGELFF. CDR3 in DNA: TGTGCCAGCAGTCCCACCGTGACAGGGGGAGGGGACACCGGGGAGCTGTTTTTT.

The genes are TRBV7-9 and TRBJ2-1, with TRBD2 matching 8 bases. V trimming: 5 bases; J trimming: 3 bases; junction bases outside the gene matches: 9. The V gene's germline CDR1 is SEHNR and CDR2 FQNEAQ (reference sequence). The CDR3 contains 16 residues. CDR3 loop: CASSTFGRAGYNEQFF. CDR3 bases: TGTGCCAGCAGCACGTTCGGGAGGGCGGGCTACAATGAGCAGTTCTTC.

This chain joins TRBV11-2 and TRBJ2-3; a possible D gene is TRBD2 (6 bases). Germline values: CDR1 SGHAT, CDR2 FQNNGV. V lost 5 bases to trimming and J lost 1 base, with 16 bases between them. There are 16 residues in the CDR3. This CDR3 is CASSPGPQRGTDTQYF. The CDR3 DNA reads TGTGCCAGCAGCCCCGGGCCCCAGCGGGGCACAGATACGCAGTATTTT.

The chain carries TRBV11-1 and TRBJ1-2; no firm D call. Deletions cut 5 bases from V and 5 bases from J, with 15 bases between. The CDR3 runs 14 residues. Germline V CDR1 and CDR2: SGHAT, FQDESV (reference sequence). CDR3 sequence (DNA): TGTGCCAGCAGCCAAACCGGGAGAAAATATGGCTACACCTTC. Its protein product is CASSQTGRKYGYTF. Supplemented by reference TRBV11-1 and TRBJ1-2, the full variable domain reads EAEVAQSPRYKITEKSQAVAFWCDPISGHATLYWYRQILGQGPELLVQFQDESVVDDSQLPKDRFSAERLKGVDSTLKIQPAELGDSAMYLCASSQTGRKYGYTFGSGTRLTVV.

V gene TRBV5-4 combines with J gene TRBJ1-3; tentatively, D is TRBD1 (5 bases). Germline V gives CDR1 SGHNT, CDR2 YYREEE (reference sequence). V was trimmed by 3 bases and J by 4 bases, leaving 20 bases between them. CDR3 length: 17 amino acids. The CDR3 nucleotides read TGTGCCAGCAGCTCGGGACTGGGCCGGACGGCCGGAAACACCATATATTTT. The encoded protein is CASSSGLGRTAGNTIYF.

This chain joins TRBV5-6 and TRBJ2-3; D is unclear. Trimming removed 0 bases from V and 6 bases from J, with 2 bases in between. The CDR3 has 11 amino acids. CDR1 is SGHDT and CDR2 is YYEEEE in the germline V gene. The CDR3 DNA reads TGTGCCAGCAGCTTGGCGGATACGCAGTATTTT. This gives the protein CASSLADTQYF.

J is TRBJ1-5 and V is TRBV28, with TRBD1 matching 7 bases. Unmatched junction bases numbered 9, after V lost 4 bases and J lost 0 bases. The CDR3 extends over 17 amino acids. The germline CDR1 and CDR2 sequences are MDHEN and SYDVKM. The chain's CDR3 is CASSSSGQVYSNQPQHF. CDR3 nucleotides: TGTGCCAGCAGTTCGTCTGGACAGGTGTATAGCAATCAGCCCCAGCATTTT.

CDR3 nucleotide sequence: TGTGCCAGCAGTCCACCGGGACAGTCTTACGAGCAGTACTTC. It is translated as CASSPPGQSYEQYF. The chain combines TRBV11-2 with TRBJ2-7; 7 nucleotides line up with TRBD1. The CDR3 extends over 14 amino acids. Per germline, CDR1 SGHAT and CDR2 FQNNGV. With 6 bases clipped from V and 4 bases from J, the junction kept 9 bases outside the gene matches. Combining the CDR3 with reference TRBV11-2 and TRBJ2-7 gives the whole variable domain EAGVAQSPRYKIIEKRQSVAFWCNPISGHATLYWYQQILGQGPKLLIQFQNNGVVDDSQLPKDRFSAERLKGVDSTLKIQPAKLEDSAVYLCASSPPGQSYEQYFGPGTRLTVT.

The chain has TRBV5-8 and TRBJ1-4; 10 positions agree with TRBD1. The CDR3 is 15 residues long. Germline V gives CDR1 SGHTS, CDR2 YDEGEE. Germline trimming cut 7 bases from V and 8 bases from J; bases unmatched to any gene: 11. The CDR3 region has the DNA TGTGCCAGCGTCCCGACAGGGGGCCGGGACGAAAAACTGTTTTTT. Protein sequence: CASVPTGGRDEKLFF.

This clone was detected once. This chain joins TRBV6-6 and TRBJ2-3; perhaps TRBD1 as D (6 bases). Trimming shortened V by 0 bases and J by 3 bases, and 13 bases separated the two germline ends. The CDR3 length is 16 residues. Germline V lookup: CDR1 MNHNY, CDR2 SVGAGI (reference sequence). The DNA of the CDR3 is TGTGCCAGCAGTTACTCGTGGGGGCCACAGACAGATACGCAGTATTTT. It specifies CASSYSWGPQTDTQYF.